This T cell receptor (beta chain) was identified during a study of cytomegalovirus exposure and HLA in healthy donors. Study background: Early on, a data release was issued that held roughly 80 million unique TCRs from HLA-typed donors.

Healthy bone marrow donors supplied every sample. Germline assignment: CDR1 KGHSH and CDR2 LQKENI. The ends lost 6 bases at V and 4 bases at J; junction bases unmatched: 9. The CDR3 length is 17 residues. Remarks on this clone: No antigen is known for it.

General study points: The later analysis indicated that the majority of CMV-associated TCR beta chains appeared HLA-restricted.

13 Jbeta primers and 60 Vbeta primers were used for the PCR. Libraries were prepared by immunoSEQ multiplex PCR; TCRdb keeps only in-frame clonotypes and omits some of them. The table includes 180,000 or so clones, approximately 80% detected once. The sequence came from a female donor in good health and CMV-seronegative. The source material was PBMCs. The chain employs TRBV18 and TRBJ1-6, with 10 bases matching TRBD1. The CDR3 sequence: CASSSSTGGGYNSPLHF. As DNA, the CDR3 is TGTGCCAGCTCCTCTTCGACAGGGGGCGGGTATAATTCACCCCTCCACTTT.